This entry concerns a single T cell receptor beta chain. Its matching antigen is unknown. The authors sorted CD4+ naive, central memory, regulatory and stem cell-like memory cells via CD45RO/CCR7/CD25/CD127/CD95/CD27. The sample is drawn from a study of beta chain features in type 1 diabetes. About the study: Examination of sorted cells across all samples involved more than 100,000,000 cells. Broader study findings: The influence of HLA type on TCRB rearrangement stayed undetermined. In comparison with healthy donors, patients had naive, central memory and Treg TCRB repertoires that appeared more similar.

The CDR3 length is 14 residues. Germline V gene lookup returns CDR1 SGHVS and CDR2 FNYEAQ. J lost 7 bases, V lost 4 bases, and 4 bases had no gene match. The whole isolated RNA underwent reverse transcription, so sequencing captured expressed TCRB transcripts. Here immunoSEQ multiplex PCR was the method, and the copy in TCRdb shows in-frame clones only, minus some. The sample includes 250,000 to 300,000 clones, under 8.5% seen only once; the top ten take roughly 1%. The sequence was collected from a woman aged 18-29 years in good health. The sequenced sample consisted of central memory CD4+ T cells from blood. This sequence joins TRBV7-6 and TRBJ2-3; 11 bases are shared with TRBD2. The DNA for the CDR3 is TGTGCCAGCAGCTCCTCGACTAGCGGGAATACGCAGTATTTT. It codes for CASSSSTSGNTQYF.